The next 19 T cell receptor beta chains were all read from a single sample in a study of blood T cells in healthy people across ages. Using a J-beta primer mix together with a sample-barcoded 5' primer, a second PCR was run for about 6 to 11 cycles. TCRdb reprocessed the 5' RACE reads with MiXCR, giving one entry per CDR3 protein. This sample carries about 650,000 distinct CDR3 sequences, around 32% of them seen once, and the ten largest clones take 15%. The sequencing input was blood. The source is a woman of 80 years or more in good health.

In regard to this clonotype: Being one base from a much bigger clone, this may be a read error. The chain is built from TRBV6-5 and TRBJ2-6; 11 positions agree with TRBD1. The V segment lost 5 bases and the J segment 1 base; nucleotides outside the gene matches: 7. CDR1 is MNHEY and CDR2 is SVGAGI in the germline V gene. The CDR3 spans 18 residues. CDR3 DNA: TGTGCCAGCAGTACTCCGGGACAGGGGGAATCTGGGGCCAACGTCCTGACTTTC. It encodes CASSTPGQGESGANVLTF.

This clonotype was seen at least ten times. This chain links TRBV5-6 with TRBJ1-1; maybe TRBD1 (6 bases). Looked up from germline, CDR1 is SGHDT and CDR2 is YYEEEE. The CDR3 extends over 14 amino acids. Trimming cost V 0 bases and J 5 bases, with 11 bases left between them. In DNA form, the CDR3 reads TGTGCCAGCAGCTTGGGGCAGGGACAAACTGAAGCTTTCTTT. Translating it yields CASSLGQGQTEAFF.

Comment on this clonotype: Since a much larger clone is just one base distant, this may be a read error. The gene calls are TRBV7-2 and TRBJ2-5, with D possibly matching TRBD1 (5 bases). The length of the CDR3 is 11 residues. The V gene's germline CDR1 is SGHTA and CDR2 FQGNSA. The CDR3 region is CVSSFTGTQYF. The CDR3 DNA sequence: TGTGTCAGCAGCTTCACAGGGACCCAGTACTTC. The full variable domain, in which reference TRBV7-2 and TRBJ2-5 provide the parts outside the CDR3, is GAGVSQSPSNKVTEKGKDVELRCDPISGHTALYWYRQSLGQGLEFLIYFQGNSAPDKSGLPSDRFSAERTGGSVSTLTIQRTQQEDSAVYLCVSSFTGTQYFGPGTRLLVL.

This clonotype has a count of ten or more. The chain recombines TRBV11-2 with TRBJ2-1; D may be TRBD2 (7 bases). Germline V CDR1 and CDR2: SGHAT, FQNNGV. Between the trimmed V and J ends, which lost 3 bases and 4 bases, there was a span of 13 bases. There are 15 residues in the CDR3. CDR3 nucleotide sequence: TGTGCCAGCAGCTTGGGCGGGGGCCGTTACAATGAGCAGTTCTTC. Its translation is CASSLGGGRYNEQFF. Complete variable domain (other parts from reference TRBV11-2 and TRBJ2-1): EAGVAQSPRYKIIEKRQSVAFWCNPISGHATLYWYQQILGQGPKLLIQFQNNGVVDDSQLPKDRFSAERLKGVDSTLKIQPAKLEDSAVYLCASSLGGGRYNEQFFGPGTRLTVL.

This clonotype has at least ten counts. This chain uses TRBV7-3 with TRBJ2-1, with D possibly TRBD1 on 6 matching bases. Germline V lookup: CDR1 SGHTA, CDR2 FQGTGA. The CDR3 runs 14 residues. Between the trimmed V and J ends, which lost 4 bases and 4 bases, there was a span of 11 bases. CDR3: CASSSQGRYNEQFF. The CDR3 nucleotides are TGTGCCAGCAGCTCTCAGGGGCGTTACAATGAGCAGTTCTTC.

At least ten counts were recorded for this clonotype. The genes are TRBV7-2 and TRBJ2-3; either TRBD1 or TRBD2 may supply D (5 bases each). CDR3 length equals 13 residues. The germline V gene encodes CDR1 SGHTA and CDR2 FQGNSA. Trimming removed 5 bases at V and 4 bases at J, with 10 bases between. CDR3 loop: CASSARGADTQYF. The CDR3 DNA is TGTGCCAGCAGCGCTCGAGGGGCAGATACGCAGTATTTT.

The genes are TRBV7-2 and TRBJ2-5, with 9 bases identical to TRBD2. Germline loops: CDR1 SGHTA, CDR2 FQGNSA. The length of the CDR3 is 14 residues. Trimming at V came to 3 bases and at J to 4 bases, leaving 3 bases not matched to a gene. The CDR3, as DNA: TGTGCCAGCAGCTTGAGGACTAGCGTAGAGACCCAGTACTTC. Its protein product is CASSLRTSVETQYF. The full variable domain, with the rest looked up from reference TRBV7-2 and TRBJ2-5, is GAGVSQSPSNKVTEKGKDVELRCDPISGHTALYWYRQSLGQGLEFLIYFQGNSAPDKSGLPSDRFSAERTGGSVSTLTIQRTQQEDSAVYLCASSLRTSVETQYFGPGTRLLVL.

This rearrangement joins TRBV7-9 to TRBJ2-2, with 9 bases aligning to TRBD2. After removal of 8 bases from V and 7 bases from J, the junction contained 17 bases not matched to a gene. The CDR3 has 17 amino acids. The V gene's germline CDR1 is SEHNR and CDR2 FQNEAQ (reference sequence). CDR3 protein: CASGQPASGVFIGELFF. The CDR3 DNA reads as TGTGCCAGCGGACAACCAGCTAGCGGGGTTTTCATCGGGGAGCTGTTTTTT.

This clonotype was seen many times. The rearrangement joins TRBV6-2 or TRBV6-3 to TRBJ2-4; a weak D match, TRBD1 (5 bases). Trimming pared 8 bases from V and 7 bases from J, leaving 18 bases between. Per the germline V gene, CDR1 is MNHEY and CDR2 is SVGEGT. The CDR3 runs to 14 residues. In DNA, the CDR3 is TGTGCCAGCGGCTGGGGCCCCCCAGGGAACATTCAGTACTTC. Translating it yields CASGWGPPGNIQYF.

This clonotype was observed a few times. The rearrangement links TRBV9 to TRBJ2-3; 9 nucleotides agree with TRBD2. CDR3 length: 16 residues. With V trimmed by 2 bases and J by 3 bases, 7 bases remained unmatched. Germline V gene sequence: CDR1 SGDLS, CDR2 YYNGEE. The CDR3 region has the DNA TGTGCCAGCAGCGTCTACCAGCGGGGGGATACAGATACGCAGTATTTT. Protein product: CASSVYQRGDTDTQYF.

This clonotype was seen a few times. DNA of the CDR3: TGTGCCAGCAGCTCAAACCTCTGGGAAAAACTGTTTTTT. It specifies CASSSNLWEKLFF. The chain employs TRBV7-2 and TRBJ1-4; D is unresolved. Germline CDR1 and CDR2: SGHTA and FQGNSA. V shed 4 bases and J shed 8 bases, with 11 bases lying between them. CDR3 length: 13 amino acids.

This clonotype has a handful of counts. The CDR3 loop reads CASSLRAGTDTQYF. The CDR3 coding sequence is TGTGCCAGCAGTTTGCGAGCGGGCACAGATACGCAGTATTTT. J is TRBJ2-3 and V is TRBV27; tentative D call: TRBD2 (5 bases). V was pared by 3 bases and J by 1 base, with 8 bases between. The length of the CDR3 is 14 residues. Germline values: CDR1 MNHEY, CDR2 SMNVEV (reference sequence).

This clonotype was counted at least ten times. V and J are TRBV4-1 and TRBJ2-2, with D unresolved. Germline V gives CDR1 MGHRA, CDR2 YSYEKL. V lost 1 base and J 4 bases, leaving 7 bases between the germline ends. CDR3 size: 14 residues. The CDR3 region is CASSQVLGTGELFF. CDR3 in DNA: TGCGCCAGCAGCCAAGTTCTAGGCACCGGGGAGCTGTTTTTT.

This clonotype showed up many times. The chain combines TRBV20-1 with TRBJ2-5; D remains unclear. Trimming removed 0 bases from V and 2 bases from J, with 7 bases in between. Germline V lookup: CDR1 DFQATT, CDR2 SNEGSKA (reference sequence). The CDR3 totals 13 residues. The CDR3 here is CSARDPIQETQYF. The CDR3 region has the DNA TGCAGTGCTAGAGACCCGATACAAGAGACCCAGTACTTC.

Comment on this clonotype: A much more abundant neighbour one base away suggests this may be a read error. This rearrangement joins TRBV9 to TRBJ2-4; maybe TRBD2 (6 bases). The J call is in doubt because the DNA end fits TRBJ2-7 better. The CDR3 covers 15 residues. Per the germline V gene, CDR1 is SGDLS and CDR2 is YYNGEE. The CDR3 DNA reads as TGTGCCAGCAGCCGCGACACGGGGAGGTCCTACGAGCAGTACTTC. This codes for CASSRDTGRSYEQYF.

This clonotype was found many times. This chain connects TRBV7-2 to TRBJ1-2; no clear D gene. This CDR3 comprises 14 residues. Trimming left V 4 bases short and J 1 base short, with 10 bases between. Per germline, CDR1 SGHTA and CDR2 FQGNSA. The chain's CDR3 is CASSYPSSNYGYTF. The CDR3 DNA reads as TGTGCCAGCAGCTACCCAAGCAGTAACTATGGCTACACCTTC.

Note on this clonotype: A much more abundant neighbour one base away suggests this may be a read error. This rearrangement joins TRBV7-3 to TRBJ2-7; D possibly corresponds to TRBD1 (6 bases). There are 16 residues in the CDR3. V was cut by 4 bases and J by 7 bases, with 23 bases left in between. In germline, CDR1 is SGHTA, CDR2 FQGTGA. The CDR3 spells CASSSRGSGAYNEQYF. The CDR3 DNA is TGTGCCAGCAGCTCCAGGGGTTCAGGGGCCTACAATGAGCAGTACTTC.

The chain recombines TRBV20-1 with TRBJ2-5; the match to TRBD2 covers 9 bases. The V gene end was trimmed by 0 bases and the J gene end by 4 bases; junction bases not matched to a gene: 3. This CDR3 has 14 amino acids. Germline CDR1 DFQATT, CDR2 SNEGSKA (reference sequence). The CDR3 DNA sequence: TGCAGTGCTAGAGACGCACTAGCGGGAGAGACCCAGTACTTC. As protein: CSARDALAGETQYF.

This chain links TRBV20-1 with TRBJ2-7; D may be TRBD2 (7 bases). Germline CDR1 is DFQATT and CDR2 is SNEGSKA (reference sequence). Trimming cost V 3 bases and J 2 bases, with 14 bases left between them. The CDR3 spans 14 residues. The CDR3 nucleotides read TGCAGTGCTAGCCTGGCGGGGGCTACCTACGAGCAGTACTTC. As protein: CSASLAGATYEQYF.